This T cell receptor beta chain was observed in a study of CD8 T cells in Susac syndrome. General study points: When the CD4+ T cell repertoires of patients with Susac syndrome were examined, they did not show any clonal expansion.

Concerning this clonotype itself: Its antigen is not identified.

The CDR3 has 16 amino acids. V was cut by 0 bases and J by 6 bases, with 18 bases left in between. The germline CDR1 and CDR2 sequences are SGHNT and YYREEE (reference sequence). Reverse transcription of roughly 0.45 to 1 ug RNA was carried out with random hexamers. TCRdb re-called the immunoSEQ multiplex PCR reads with MiXCR, one entry per CDR3 protein. The sample includes about 180,000 distinct CDR3 sequences, roughly 92% of them seen just once. The specimen was CD4+ T cells from PBMCs. This receptor was obtained from a human donor with Susac syndrome. The chain has TRBV5-4 and TRBJ2-5, with D perhaps matching TRBD1 or TRBD2 (5 bases each). CDR3 nucleotide sequence: TGTGCCAGCAGCTTGGTCTCCGGGGCGATGGGGAAGACCCAGTACTTC. Its protein is CASSLVSGAMGKTQYF.